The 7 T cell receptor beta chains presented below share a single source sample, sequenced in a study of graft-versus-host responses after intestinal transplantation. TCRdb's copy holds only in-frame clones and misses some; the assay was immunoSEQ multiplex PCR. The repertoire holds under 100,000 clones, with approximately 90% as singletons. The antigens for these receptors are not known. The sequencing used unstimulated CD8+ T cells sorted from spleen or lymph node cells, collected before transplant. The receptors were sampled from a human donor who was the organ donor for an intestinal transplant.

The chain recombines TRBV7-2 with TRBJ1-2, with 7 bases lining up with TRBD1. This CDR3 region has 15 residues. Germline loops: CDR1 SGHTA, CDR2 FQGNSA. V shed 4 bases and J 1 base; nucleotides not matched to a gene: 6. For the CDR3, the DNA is TGTGCCAGCAGCTCCTGGGACAGACTTAACTATGGCTACACCTTC. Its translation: CASSSWDRLNYGYTF.

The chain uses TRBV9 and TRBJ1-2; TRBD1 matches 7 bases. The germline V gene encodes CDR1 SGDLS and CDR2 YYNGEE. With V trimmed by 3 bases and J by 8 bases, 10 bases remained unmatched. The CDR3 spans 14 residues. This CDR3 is CASSATTGTGGYTF. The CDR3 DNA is TGTGCCAGCAGCGCGACGACAGGGACGGGAGGCTACACCTTC.

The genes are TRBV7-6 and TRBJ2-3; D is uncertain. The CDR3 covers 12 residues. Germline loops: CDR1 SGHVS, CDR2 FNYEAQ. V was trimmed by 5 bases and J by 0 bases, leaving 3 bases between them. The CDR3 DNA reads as TGTGCCAGCAGCCCGAGCACAGATACGCAGTATTTT. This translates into CASSPSTDTQYF.

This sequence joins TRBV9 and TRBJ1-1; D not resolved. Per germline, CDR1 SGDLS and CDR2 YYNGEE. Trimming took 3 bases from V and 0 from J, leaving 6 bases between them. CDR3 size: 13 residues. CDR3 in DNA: TGTGCCAGCAGCGGCGATATGAACACTGAAGCTTTCTTT. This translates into CASSGDMNTEAFF.

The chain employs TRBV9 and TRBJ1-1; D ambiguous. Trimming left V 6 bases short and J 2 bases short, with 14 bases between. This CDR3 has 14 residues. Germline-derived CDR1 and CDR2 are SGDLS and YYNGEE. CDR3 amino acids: CASNLGRPNTEAFF. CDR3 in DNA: TGTGCCAGCAACTTGGGCAGGCCAAACACTGAAGCTTTCTTT.

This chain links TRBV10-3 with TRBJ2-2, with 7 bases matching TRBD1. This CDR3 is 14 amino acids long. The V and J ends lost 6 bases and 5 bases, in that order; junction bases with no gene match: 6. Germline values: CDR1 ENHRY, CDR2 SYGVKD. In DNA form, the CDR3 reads TGTGCCATCAGAAACAGGGGTAGGACCGGGGAGCTGTTTTTT. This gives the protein CAIRNRGRTGELFF.

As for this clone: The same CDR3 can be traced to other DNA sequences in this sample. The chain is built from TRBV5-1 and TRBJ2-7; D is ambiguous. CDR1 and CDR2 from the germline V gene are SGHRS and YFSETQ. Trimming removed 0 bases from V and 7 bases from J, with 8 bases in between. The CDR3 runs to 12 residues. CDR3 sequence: CASSLVGLEQYF. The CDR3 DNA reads TGCGCCAGCAGCTTGGTCGGTCTTGAGCAGTACTTC.